The rows below give T cell receptor beta chains drawn from one sample of a study of Graves' ophthalmopathy and Graves' hyperthyroidism. One entry per CDR3 protein, called by TCRdb with MiXCR from the multiplex PCR reads. The sample records 260,000 or so distinct CDR3 sequences, around 50% being singletons. Material for sequencing was peripheral blood. Receptor source: an adult man with Graves' ophthalmopathy. Both conserved end residues are part of each CDR3. The order of the fields is clone size, J gene, D gene, V gene, CDR3 protein, CDR3 DNA. A D gene is named only where the DNA matches it firmly. Not every row has a clone size; where given, it reads once, few, many or a size class.

clone size: few; J gene: TRBJ2-7; D gene: TRBD1; V gene: TRBV9; CDR3 protein: CASSADRAGAYEQYF; CDR3 DNA: TGTGCCAGCAGCGCGGACAGGGCAGGAGCCTACGAGCAGTACTTC
clone size: many; J gene: TRBJ2-7; D gene: .; V gene: TRBV29-1; CDR3 protein: CSVVGEPYEQYF; CDR3 DNA: TGCAGCGTTGTCGGGGAACCCTACGAGCAGTACTTC
clone size: .; J gene: TRBJ2-2; D gene: .; V gene: TRBV29-1; CDR3 protein: CSALLDSPNTGELFF; CDR3 DNA: TGCAGCGCCCTCCTGGACTCGCCGAACACCGGGGAGCTGTTTTTT
clone size: .; J gene: TRBJ1-2; D gene: TRBD1; V gene: TRBV6-5; CDR3 protein: CASGTGAGYTF; CDR3 DNA: TGTGCCAGTGGGACAGGGGCTGGCTACACCTTC
clone size: .; J gene: TRBJ2-7; D gene: .; V gene: TRBV3-1; CDR3 protein: CASSQGRGAYEQYF; CDR3 DNA: TGTGCCAGCAGCCAAGGCAGGGGGGCCTACGAGCAGTACTTC
clone size: .; J gene: TRBJ2-5; D gene: TRBD1; V gene: TRBV20-1; CDR3 protein: CSASPGTAQETQYF; CDR3 DNA: TGCAGTGCCTCACCCGGGACAGCCCAAGAGACCCAGTACTTC
clone size: few; J gene: TRBJ1-5; D gene: TRBD1; V gene: TRBV20-1; CDR3 protein: CSARQGASNQPQHF; CDR3 DNA: TGCAGTGCTAGACAGGGGGCGAGCAATCAGCCCCAGCATTTT
clone size: many; J gene: TRBJ1-2; D gene: .; V gene: TRBV5-1; CDR3 protein: CASSLGPITTF; CDR3 DNA: TGCGCCAGCAGCTTGGGACCCATTACCACCTTC
clone size: few; J gene: TRBJ1-6; D gene: .; V gene: TRBV10-3; CDR3 protein: CAITIGRGDGSPLHF; CDR3 DNA: TGTGCCATCACCATTGGGAGGGGAGATGGTTCACCCCTCCACTTT
clone size: .; J gene: TRBJ1-5; D gene: .; V gene: TRBV20-1; CDR3 protein: CSASEGLSGQPQHF; CDR3 DNA: TGCAGTGCTAGTGAGGGACTGTCGGGTCAGCCCCAGCATTTT
clone size: .; J gene: TRBJ2-2; D gene: TRBD1; V gene: TRBV25-1; CDR3 protein: CASKEDRVTGELFF; CDR3 DNA: TGTGCCAGCAAGGAAGACAGGGTTACCGGGGAGCTGTTTTTT
clone size: .; J gene: TRBJ2-7; D gene: .; V gene: TRBV5-8; CDR3 protein: CASSAVSVSLTYEQYF; CDR3 DNA: TGTGCCAGCAGCGCCGTTAGCGTCTCCCTTACCTACGAGCAGTACTTC
clone size: many; J gene: TRBJ2-5; D gene: .; V gene: TRBV7-6; CDR3 protein: CASSLGIQETQYF; CDR3 DNA: TGTGCCAGCAGCTTAGGTATTCAAGAGACCCAGTACTTC
clone size: few; J gene: TRBJ2-2; D gene: .; V gene: TRBV5-1; CDR3 protein: CASSLAGRNTGELFF; CDR3 DNA: TGCGCCAGCAGCTTGGCCGGGCGGAACACCGGGGAGCTGTTTTTT
clone size: few; J gene: TRBJ1-4; D gene: .; V gene: TRBV2; CDR3 protein: CASSPTASTNEKLFF; CDR3 DNA: TGTGCCAGCAGTCCGACAGCCTCAACTAATGAAAAACTGTTTTTT
clone size: .; J gene: TRBJ2-3; D gene: TRBD1; V gene: TRBV20-1; CDR3 protein: CSASWTGALTDTQYF; CDR3 DNA: TGCAGTGCTTCATGGACAGGGGCACTCACAGATACGCAGTATTTT
clone size: many; J gene: TRBJ1-6; D gene: .; V gene: TRBV12-3/TRBV12-4; CDR3 protein: CATQGGAHNSPLHF; CDR3 DNA: TGTGCCACCCAAGGGGGGGCACATAATTCACCCCTCCACTTT
clone size: .; J gene: TRBJ1-2; D gene: TRBD1; V gene: TRBV25-1; CDR3 protein: CASTGTAVDFDGYTF; CDR3 DNA: TGTGCCAGCACCGGGACAGCAGTTGATTTTGATGGCTACACCTTC
clone size: .; J gene: TRBJ2-7; D gene: .; V gene: TRBV7-9; CDR3 protein: CASSSLDETYEQYF; CDR3 DNA: TGTGCCAGCAGCAGCTTGGACGAAACCTACGAGCAGTACTTC
clone size: .; J gene: TRBJ1-2; D gene: .; V gene: TRBV20-1; CDR3 protein: CSARDGLRQYYGYTF; CDR3 DNA: TGCAGTGCTAGGGACGGTCTCAGACAGTACTATGGCTACACCTTC
clone size: .; J gene: TRBJ2-3; D gene: .; V gene: TRBV10-3; CDR3 protein: CAISVDNTDTQYF; CDR3 DNA: TGTGCCATCAGCGTAGACAACACAGATACGCAGTATTTT
clone size: few; J gene: TRBJ1-2; D gene: .; V gene: TRBV20-1; CDR3 protein: CSVPWANYGYTF; CDR3 DNA: TGCAGCGTCCCCTGGGCTAACTATGGCTACACCTTC
clone size: few; J gene: TRBJ1-4; D gene: .; V gene: TRBV7-8; CDR3 protein: CASSQAGTDTTNEKLFF; CDR3 DNA: TGTGCCAGCAGCCAAGCTGGTACGGACACCACTAATGAAAAACTGTTTTTT
clone size: .; J gene: TRBJ2-7; D gene: TRBD2; V gene: TRBV20-1; CDR3 protein: CSATGGSSYEQYF; CDR3 DNA: TGCAGTGCTACTGGCGGGAGCTCCTACGAGCAGTACTTC
clone size: .; J gene: TRBJ2-7; D gene: .; V gene: TRBV5-6; CDR3 protein: CASSGMGEQYF; CDR3 DNA: TGTGCCAGCAGCGGTATGGGGGAGCAGTACTTC
clone size: few; J gene: TRBJ2-7; D gene: .; V gene: TRBV15; CDR3 protein: CATSRPLTGEQYF; CDR3 DNA: TGTGCCACCAGCAGACCCCTCACAGGCGAGCAGTACTTC
clone size: .; J gene: TRBJ1-2; D gene: TRBD1; V gene: TRBV5-6; CDR3 protein: CASSSQAGQVTGGYTF; CDR3 DNA: TGTGCCAGCAGTTCACAAGCAGGACAGGTAACGGGAGGCTACACCTTC
clone size: .; J gene: TRBJ2-3; D gene: TRBD2; V gene: TRBV24-1; CDR3 protein: CATSGTSATDTQYF; CDR3 DNA: TGTGCCACCAGCGGGACTAGCGCCACAGATACGCAGTATTTT
clone size: few; J gene: TRBJ2-5; D gene: TRBD2; V gene: TRBV20-1; CDR3 protein: CSARVPGSSGETQYF; CDR3 DNA: TGCAGTGCTAGAGTCCCGGGGTCTAGCGGGGAGACCCAGTACTTC
clone size: .; J gene: TRBJ1-1; D gene: .; V gene: TRBV7-9; CDR3 protein: CASSIPGTAEAFF; CDR3 DNA: TGTGCCAGCAGCATACCGGGGACGGCTGAAGCTTTCTTT
clone size: .; J gene: TRBJ1-6; D gene: TRBD1; V gene: TRBV10-2; CDR3 protein: CASSSGGYSPLHF; CDR3 DNA: TGCGCCAGCAGCTCAGGGGGCTACTCACCCCTCCACTTT
clone size: .; J gene: TRBJ1-4; D gene: TRBD1; V gene: TRBV7-9; CDR3 protein: CASSPSQGGGNEKLFF; CDR3 DNA: TGTGCCAGCAGCCCCTCCCAGGGGGGAGGTAATGAAAAACTGTTTTTT
clone size: once; J gene: TRBJ1-2; D gene: .; V gene: TRBV30; CDR3 protein: CAWTGWEGWDGYTF; CDR3 DNA: TGTGCCTGGACTGGATGGGAGGGGTGGGATGGCTACACCTTC
clone size: .; J gene: TRBJ1-2; D gene: .; V gene: TRBV3-1; CDR3 protein: CASSPLSGPPTF; CDR3 DNA: TGTGCCAGCAGCCCGTTATCGGGACCCCCTACCTTC
clone size: .; J gene: TRBJ1-5; D gene: .; V gene: TRBV2; CDR3 protein: CASSYGGSNQPQHF; CDR3 DNA: TGTGCCAGCAGTTATGGAGGTAGCAATCAGCCCCAGCATTTT
clone size: .; J gene: TRBJ2-7; D gene: .; V gene: TRBV10-3; CDR3 protein: CASSNDRTHYEQYF; CDR3 DNA: TGTGCCAGCAGTAACGACAGGACCCACTACGAGCAGTACTTC
clone size: .; J gene: TRBJ2-7; D gene: .; V gene: TRBV20-1; CDR3 protein: CSASGRANEQYF; CDR3 DNA: TGCAGTGCTAGCGGGAGAGCTAACGAGCAGTACTTC
clone size: once; J gene: TRBJ1-2; D gene: .; V gene: TRBV4-1; CDR3 protein: CASSQESGVYGYTF; CDR3 DNA: TGCGCCAGCAGCCAAGAATCAGGGGTCTATGGCTACACCTTC
clone size: .; J gene: TRBJ1-6; D gene: .; V gene: TRBV9; CDR3 protein: CASSWSEDGANSPLHF; CDR3 DNA: TGTGCCAGCTCATGGTCTGAGGACGGTGCGAATTCACCCCTCCACTTT
clone size: .; J gene: TRBJ1-6; D gene: .; V gene: TRBV25-1; CDR3 protein: CASSGGLYNSPLHF; CDR3 DNA: TGTGCCAGCAGTGGAGGGCTATATAATTCACCCCTCCACTTT
clone size: .; J gene: TRBJ1-5; D gene: .; V gene: TRBV20-1; CDR3 protein: CSARGTLRGYSNQPQHF; CDR3 DNA: TGCAGTGCTAGAGGGACCCTAAGGGGTTATAGCAATCAGCCCCAGCATTTT
clone size: many; J gene: TRBJ1-2; D gene: .; V gene: TRBV5-1; CDR3 protein: CASSLEGRATMSYTF; CDR3 DNA: TGCGCCAGCAGCTTAGAAGGGAGGGCAACTATGAGCTACACCTTC
clone size: once; J gene: TRBJ2-5; D gene: TRBD1; V gene: TRBV10-2; CDR3 protein: CASRDRGTWETQYF; CDR3 DNA: TGCGCCAGCAGGGACAGGGGGACTTGGGAGACCCAGTACTTC
clone size: .; J gene: TRBJ2-5; D gene: .; V gene: TRBV2; CDR3 protein: CASSEDGAETQYF; CDR3 DNA: TGTGCCAGCAGTGAGGACGGGGCGGAGACCCAGTACTTC
clone size: .; J gene: TRBJ1-4; D gene: TRBD1; V gene: TRBV4-1; CDR3 protein: CASSQDGDSGTGRGKLFF; CDR3 DNA: TGCGCCAGCAGCCAAGATGGGGATTCCGGGACAGGGCGCGGAAAACTGTTTTTT
clone size: .; J gene: TRBJ2-5; D gene: .; V gene: TRBV2; CDR3 protein: CASTGGQGKETQYF; CDR3 DNA: TGTGCCAGCACGGGGGGACAAGGGAAAGAGACCCAGTACTTC
clone size: few; J gene: TRBJ1-1; D gene: .; V gene: TRBV29-1; CDR3 protein: CSAVTGLVGGAFF; CDR3 DNA: TGCAGCGCCGTTACGGGCCTTGTCGGTGGAGCTTTCTTT
clone size: .; J gene: TRBJ2-3; D gene: TRBD1; V gene: TRBV5-1; CDR3 protein: CASRGQASTDTQYF; CDR3 DNA: TGCGCCAGCCGGGGACAGGCGAGCACAGATACGCAGTATTTT
clone size: .; J gene: TRBJ1-2; D gene: .; V gene: TRBV12-3/TRBV12-4; CDR3 protein: CASSLRAGVLSNYGYTF; CDR3 DNA: TGTGCCAGCAGTTTAAGGGCAGGGGTCCTCTCTAACTATGGCTACACCTTC